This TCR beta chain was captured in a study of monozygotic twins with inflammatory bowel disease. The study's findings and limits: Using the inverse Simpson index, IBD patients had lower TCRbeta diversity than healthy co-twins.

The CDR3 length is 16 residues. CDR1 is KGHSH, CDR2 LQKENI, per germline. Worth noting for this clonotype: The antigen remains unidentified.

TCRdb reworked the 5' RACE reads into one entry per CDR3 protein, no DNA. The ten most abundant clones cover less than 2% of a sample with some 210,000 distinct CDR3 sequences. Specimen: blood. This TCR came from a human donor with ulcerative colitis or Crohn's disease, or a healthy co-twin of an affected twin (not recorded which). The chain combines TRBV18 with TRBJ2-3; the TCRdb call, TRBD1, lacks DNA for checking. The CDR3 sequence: CASSPDRGRPTDTQYF.